This TCR beta chain was recorded in a study of cytomegalovirus exposure and HLA in healthy donors. About the study: The approximately 710 first-cohort repertoires and the 95 to 150 validation repertoires shared the same platform, a later analysis reported.

Germline assignment: CDR1 SGDLS and CDR2 YYNGEE. V was shortened by 3 bases and J by 6 bases, with 10 bases between the two germline ends. The CDR3 contains 14 residues. The 120-subject validation cohort, separate from the approximately 640-subject first cohort, included the donors. Concerning this clone itself: What it binds is unknown.

General study results and limits: Researchers reported that a few CMV-associated chains were confirmed in vitro as CMV antigen-specific. Diagnosis of cytomegalovirus status made by the classifier reportedly showed high specificity and sensitivity.

Produced via immunoSEQ multiplex PCR; TCRdb's table is partial and in-frame only. This sample carries fewer than 95,000 clones, 84% of them seen once, and the ten largest clones take about 12%. The clonotype was recovered from a woman aged 18-29 years in good health and CMV-seropositive. This rearrangement joins TRBV9 to TRBJ1-6; a weak D match, TRBD1 (6 bases). The sequenced material came from PBMCs. CDR3: CASSGGGSNSPLHF. The CDR3 bases are TGTGCCAGCAGCGGAGGGGGATCTAATTCACCCCTCCACTTT.